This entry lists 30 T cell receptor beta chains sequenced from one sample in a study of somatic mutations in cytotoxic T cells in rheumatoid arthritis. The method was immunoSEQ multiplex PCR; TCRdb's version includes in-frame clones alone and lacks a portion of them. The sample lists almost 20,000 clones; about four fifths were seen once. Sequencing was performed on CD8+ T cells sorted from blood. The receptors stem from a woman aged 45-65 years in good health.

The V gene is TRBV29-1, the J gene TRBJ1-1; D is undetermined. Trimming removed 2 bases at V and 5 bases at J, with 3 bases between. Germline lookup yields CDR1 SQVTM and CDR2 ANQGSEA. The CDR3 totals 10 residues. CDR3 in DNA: TGCAGCGTTGAAACTACTGAAGCTTTCTTT. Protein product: CSVETTEAFF.

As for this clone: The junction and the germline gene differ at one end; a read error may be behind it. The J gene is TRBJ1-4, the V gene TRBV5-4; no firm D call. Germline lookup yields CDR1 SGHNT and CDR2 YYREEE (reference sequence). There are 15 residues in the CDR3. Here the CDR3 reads CASSFDFGDGKNLFF. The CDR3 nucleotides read TGTGCCAGCAGCTTTGATTTTGGGGATGGGAAAAATCTGTTTTTT.

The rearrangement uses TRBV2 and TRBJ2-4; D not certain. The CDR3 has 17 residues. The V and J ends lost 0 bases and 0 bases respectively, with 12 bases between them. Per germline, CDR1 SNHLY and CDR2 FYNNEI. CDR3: CASSEARSSLAKNIQYF. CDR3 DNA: TGTGCCAGCAGTGAAGCGCGGTCCTCACTAGCCAAAAACATTCAGTACTTC.

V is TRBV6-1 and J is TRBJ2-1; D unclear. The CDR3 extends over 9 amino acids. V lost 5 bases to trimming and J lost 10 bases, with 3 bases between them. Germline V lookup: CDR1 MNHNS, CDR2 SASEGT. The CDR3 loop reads CASSREQFF. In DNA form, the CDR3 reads TGTGCCAGCAGTCGAGAGCAGTTCTTC.

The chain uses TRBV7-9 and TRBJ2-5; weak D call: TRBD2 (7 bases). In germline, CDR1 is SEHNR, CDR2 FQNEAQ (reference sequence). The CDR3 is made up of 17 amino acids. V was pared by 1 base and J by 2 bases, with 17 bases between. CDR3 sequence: CASSLVGGAGTQETQYF. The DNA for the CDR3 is TGTGCCAGCAGCTTAGTTGGGGGGGCAGGAACACAAGAGACCCAGTACTTC.

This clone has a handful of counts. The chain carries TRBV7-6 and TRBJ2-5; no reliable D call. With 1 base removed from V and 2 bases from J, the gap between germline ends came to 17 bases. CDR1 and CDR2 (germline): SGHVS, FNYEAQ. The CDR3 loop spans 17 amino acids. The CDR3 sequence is CASSLGLYWSGQETQYF. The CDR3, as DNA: TGTGCCAGCAGCTTAGGCCTATATTGGTCCGGGCAAGAGACCCAGTACTTC.

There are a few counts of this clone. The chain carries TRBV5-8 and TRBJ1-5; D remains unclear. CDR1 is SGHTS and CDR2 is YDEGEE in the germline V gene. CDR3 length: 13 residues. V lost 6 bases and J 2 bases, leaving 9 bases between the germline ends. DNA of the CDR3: TGTGCCAGCAAAGGGTACGGCAATCAGCCCCAGCATTTT. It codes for CASKGYGNQPQHF.

The CDR3 region is CASRGLAGGHNEQFF. The CDR3 DNA sequence: TGCGCCAGCAGAGGCCTAGCGGGGGGGCACAATGAGCAGTTCTTC. The chain joins TRBV10-2 to TRBJ2-1; 12 bases align to TRBD2. V gave up 6 bases and J gave up 5 bases; unmatched junction bases: 5. The CDR3 has 15 amino acids. Germline V CDR1 and CDR2: WSHSY, SAAADI.

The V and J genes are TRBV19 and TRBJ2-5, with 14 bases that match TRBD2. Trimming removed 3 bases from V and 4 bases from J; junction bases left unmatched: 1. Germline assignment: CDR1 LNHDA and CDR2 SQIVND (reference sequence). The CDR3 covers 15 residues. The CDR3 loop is CASSMGLAGVETQYF. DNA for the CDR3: TGTGCCAGTAGTATGGGACTAGCGGGAGTAGAGACCCAGTACTTC.

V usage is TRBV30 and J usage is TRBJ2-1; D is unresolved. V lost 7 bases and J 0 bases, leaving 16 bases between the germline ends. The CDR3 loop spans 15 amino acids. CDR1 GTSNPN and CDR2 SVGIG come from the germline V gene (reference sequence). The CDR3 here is CASLAPESSYNEQFF. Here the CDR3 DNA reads TGTGCCTCACTGGCCCCGGAGAGCTCCTACAATGAGCAGTTCTTC.

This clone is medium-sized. In nucleotides, the CDR3 is TGTGCCAGCAGTTTAAGGGGGAGGCAGGGAGGCTACACCTTC. Translation: CASSLRGRQGGYTF. The chain uses TRBV27 and TRBJ1-2, with D perhaps matching TRBD1 (6 bases). Germline V gene data show CDR1 as MNHEY and CDR2 as SMNVEV (reference sequence). This CDR3 spans 14 amino acids. Trimming removed 2 bases from V and 8 bases from J, with 15 bases in between.

The CDR3 DNA is TGCGCCAGCAGCCCAAAGTGGGACAGATCCTACGAGCAGTACTTC. Translation gives CASSPKWDRSYEQYF. The rearrangement uses TRBV4-1 and TRBJ2-7; TRBD1 matches 7 bases. The V and J ends lost 4 bases and 1 base, in that order; junction bases with no gene match: 7. The CDR3 spans 15 residues. Germline CDR1 and CDR2: MGHRA and YSYEKL.

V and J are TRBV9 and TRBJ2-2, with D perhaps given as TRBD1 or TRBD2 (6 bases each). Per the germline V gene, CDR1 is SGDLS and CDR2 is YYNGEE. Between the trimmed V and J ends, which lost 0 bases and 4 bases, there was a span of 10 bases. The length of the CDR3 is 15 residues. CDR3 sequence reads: CASSVAGAGTGELFF. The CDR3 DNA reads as TGTGCCAGCAGCGTAGCGGGGGCGGGCACCGGGGAGCTGTTTTTT. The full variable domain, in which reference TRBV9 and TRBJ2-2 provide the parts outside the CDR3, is DSGVTQTPKHLITATGQRVTLRCSPRSGDLSVYWYQQSLDQGLQFLIQYYNGEERAKGNILERFSAQQFPDLHSELNLSSLELGDSALYFCASSVAGAGTGELFFGEGSRLTVL.

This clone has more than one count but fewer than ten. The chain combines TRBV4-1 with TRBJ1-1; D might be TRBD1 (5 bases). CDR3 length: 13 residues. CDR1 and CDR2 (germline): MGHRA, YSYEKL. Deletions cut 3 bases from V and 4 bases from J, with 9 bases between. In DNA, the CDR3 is TGCGCCAGCAGCCACAGGGTAAGCACTGAAGCTTTCTTT. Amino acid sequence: CASSHRVSTEAFF.

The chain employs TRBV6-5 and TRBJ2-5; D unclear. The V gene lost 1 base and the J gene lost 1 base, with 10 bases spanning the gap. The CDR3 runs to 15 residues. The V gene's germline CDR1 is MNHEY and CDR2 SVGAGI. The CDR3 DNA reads TGTGCCAGCAGTTACTTCGGACGGGTCCAAGAGACCCAGTACTTC. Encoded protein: CASSYFGRVQETQYF.

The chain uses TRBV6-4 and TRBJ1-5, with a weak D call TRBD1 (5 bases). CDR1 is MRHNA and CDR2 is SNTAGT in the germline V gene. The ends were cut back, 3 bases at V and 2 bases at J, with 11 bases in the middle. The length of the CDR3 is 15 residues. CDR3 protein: CASSESGGGNQPQHF. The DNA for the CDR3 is TGTGCCAGCAGTGAATCGGGGGGGGGCAATCAGCCCCAGCATTTT.

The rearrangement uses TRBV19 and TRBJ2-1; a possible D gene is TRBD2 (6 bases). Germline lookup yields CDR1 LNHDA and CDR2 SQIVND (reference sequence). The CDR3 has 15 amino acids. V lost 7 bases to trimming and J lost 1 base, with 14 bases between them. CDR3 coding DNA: TGTGCCAGTACCGAGACCGGGGGATCCTACAATGAGCAGTTCTTC. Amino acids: CASTETGGSYNEQFF.

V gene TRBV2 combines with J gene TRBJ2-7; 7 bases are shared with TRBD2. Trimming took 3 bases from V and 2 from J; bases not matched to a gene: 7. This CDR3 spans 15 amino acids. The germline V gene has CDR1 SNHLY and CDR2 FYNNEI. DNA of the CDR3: TGTGCCAGCAGTGACCCAAGGCTAGCGGCCTACGAGCAGTACTTC. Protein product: CASSDPRLAAYEQYF.

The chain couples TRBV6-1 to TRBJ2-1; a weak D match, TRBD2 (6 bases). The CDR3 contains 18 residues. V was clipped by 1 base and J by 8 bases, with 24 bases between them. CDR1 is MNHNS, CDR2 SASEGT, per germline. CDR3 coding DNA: TGTGCCAGCAGTGAAGGTGTCCCGGGAGTCACTATTGAGGATGAGCAGTTCTTC. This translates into CASSEGVPGVTIEDEQFF.

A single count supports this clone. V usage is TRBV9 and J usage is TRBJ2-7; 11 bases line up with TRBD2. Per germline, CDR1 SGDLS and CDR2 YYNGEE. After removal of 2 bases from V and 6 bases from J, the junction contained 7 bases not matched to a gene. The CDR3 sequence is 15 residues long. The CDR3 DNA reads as TGTGCCAGCAGCGTCGACCCCGGGACTAGCGGCGAGCAGTACTTC. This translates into CASSVDPGTSGEQYF. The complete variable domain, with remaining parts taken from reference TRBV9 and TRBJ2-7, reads DSGVTQTPKHLITATGQRVTLRCSPRSGDLSVYWYQQSLDQGLQFLIQYYNGEERAKGNILERFSAQQFPDLHSELNLSSLELGDSALYFCASSVDPGTSGEQYFGPGTRLTVT.

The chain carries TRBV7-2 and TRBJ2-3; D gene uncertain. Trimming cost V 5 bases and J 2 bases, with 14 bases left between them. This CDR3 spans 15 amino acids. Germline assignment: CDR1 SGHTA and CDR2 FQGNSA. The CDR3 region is CASSPMRKNTDTQYF. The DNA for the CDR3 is TGTGCCAGCAGCCCGATGAGAAAGAACACAGATACGCAGTATTTT.

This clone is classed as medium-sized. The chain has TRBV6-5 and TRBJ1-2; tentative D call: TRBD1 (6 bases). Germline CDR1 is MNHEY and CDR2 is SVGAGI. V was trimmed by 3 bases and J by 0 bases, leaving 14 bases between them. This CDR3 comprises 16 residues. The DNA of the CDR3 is TGTGCCAGCAGTTATCGGACAGCCTCTTCTAACTATGGCTACACCTTC. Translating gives CASSYRTASSNYGYTF.

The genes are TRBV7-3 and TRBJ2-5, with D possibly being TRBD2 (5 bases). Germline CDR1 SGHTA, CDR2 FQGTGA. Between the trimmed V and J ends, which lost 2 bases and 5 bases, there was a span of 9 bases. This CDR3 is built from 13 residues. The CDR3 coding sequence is TGTGCCAGCAGCTTAGCGGGTGGGGAGACCCAGTACTTC. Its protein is CASSLAGGETQYF. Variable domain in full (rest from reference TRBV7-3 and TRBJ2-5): GAGVSQTPSNKVTEKGKYVELRCDPISGHTALYWYRQSLGQGPEFLIYFQGTGAADDSGLPNDRFFAVRPEGSVSTLKIQRTERGDSAVYLCASSLAGGETQYFGPGTRLLVL.

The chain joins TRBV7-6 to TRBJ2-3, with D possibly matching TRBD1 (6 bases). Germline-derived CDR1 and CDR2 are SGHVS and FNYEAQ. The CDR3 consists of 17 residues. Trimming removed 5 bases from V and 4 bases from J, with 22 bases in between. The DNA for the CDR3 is TGTGCCAGCAGCCCGACCTCCGGCAGGGGTTTCCCAGATACGCAGTATTTT. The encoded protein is CASSPTSGRGFPDTQYF.

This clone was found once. The CDR3 sequence: CASSYHPGTGPYEQYF. In DNA, the CDR3 is TGTGCCAGCAGTTACCACCCAGGAACGGGACCCTACGAGCAGTACTTC. The gene calls are TRBV6-6 and TRBJ2-7, with D perhaps given as TRBD1 or TRBD2 (5 bases each). The germline V gene encodes CDR1 MNHNY and CDR2 SVGAGI (reference sequence). The CDR3 length is 16 residues. Trimming stripped 2 bases from V and 2 bases from J, with 16 bases between.

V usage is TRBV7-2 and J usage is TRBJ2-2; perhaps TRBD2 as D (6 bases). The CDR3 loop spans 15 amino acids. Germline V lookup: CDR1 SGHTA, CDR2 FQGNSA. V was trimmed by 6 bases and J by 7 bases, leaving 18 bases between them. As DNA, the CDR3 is TGTGCCAGCAGTTATGACTCGACTAGGAACGGGGAGCTGTTTTTT. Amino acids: CASSYDSTRNGELFF.

The CDR3 loop is CASSFKGYGYTF. CDR3 DNA sequence: TGTGCCAGCAGCTTTAAGGGCTATGGCTACACCTTC. This sequence joins TRBV13 and TRBJ1-2, with D unclear. The CDR3 runs to 12 residues. Trimming took 3 bases from V and 4 from J, leaving 6 bases between them. Germline V gene data show CDR1 as PRHDT and CDR2 as FYEKMQ (reference sequence).

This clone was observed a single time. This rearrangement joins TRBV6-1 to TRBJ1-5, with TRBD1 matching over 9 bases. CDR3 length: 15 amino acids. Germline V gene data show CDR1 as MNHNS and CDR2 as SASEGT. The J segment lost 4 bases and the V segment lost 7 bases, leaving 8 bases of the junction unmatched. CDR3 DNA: TGTGCCAGCAACCCGTGGACAGGGGCAAATCAGCCCCAGCATTTT. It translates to CASNPWTGANQPQHF.

CDR3 DNA sequence: TGTGCCAGCAGCTTAGAGCGGAACACTGAAGCTTTCTTT. Protein: CASSLERNTEAFF. This chain connects TRBV7-9 to TRBJ1-1; D is ambiguous. The CDR3 consists of 13 residues. Per germline, CDR1 SEHNR and CDR2 FQNEAQ (reference sequence). V was cut by 1 base and J by 1 base, with 4 bases left in between.

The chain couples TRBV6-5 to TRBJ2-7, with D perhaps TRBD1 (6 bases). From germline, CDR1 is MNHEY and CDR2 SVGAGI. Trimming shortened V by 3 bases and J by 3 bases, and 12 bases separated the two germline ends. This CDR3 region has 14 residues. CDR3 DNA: TGTGCCAGCAGTTATGGGCAGGGGTTCTACGAGCAGTACTTC. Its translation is CASSYGQGFYEQYF.